Below are 20 T cell receptor beta chains sequenced from a single sample in a study of CD8 T cells in ankylosing spondylitis. TCRdb independently ran MiXCR on the 5' RACE reads; one entry per CDR3 protein. The sample has 300,000 to 350,000 distinct CDR3 sequences; 20% are singletons. Source material: blood, either unsorted or a sorted T cell fraction (not recorded which). These receptors were collected from a female donor with ankylosing spondylitis or in good health (not recorded which).

Many counts were recorded for this clonotype. The V gene is TRBV29-1, the J gene TRBJ1-1, with D possibly TRBD1 on 5 matching bases. Trimming stripped 4 bases from V and 6 bases from J, with 15 bases between. The CDR3 has 13 residues. CDR1 and CDR2 (germline): SQVTM, ANQGSEA. The CDR3 nucleotides read TGCAGCGTTGCGGGGACCATCACCCCTGAAGCTTTCTTT. This encodes CSVAGTITPEAFF.

The chain uses TRBV15 and TRBJ2-5; possible D gene TRBD1, 5 bases. The germline gives CDR1 LNHNV, CDR2 YYDKDF (reference sequence). Trimming cost V 1 base and J 5 bases, with 20 bases left between them. The CDR3 totals 17 residues. CDR3 in DNA: TGTGCCACCAGCAGAGGTGACATGGACATAGGAACGGAGACCCAGTACTTC. Protein: CATSRGDMDIGTETQYF.

The rearrangement links TRBV12-3 or TRBV12-4 to TRBJ2-7; D call uncertain. V was cut by 3 bases and J by 1 base, with 7 bases left in between. The CDR3 contains 13 residues. CDR3 in amino acids: CASSLQESYEQYF. CDR3 DNA: TGTGCCAGCAGTTTGCAGGAGTCCTACGAGCAGTACTTC.

The V call is TRBV3-1, the J call TRBJ2-7; D is uncertain. The germline V gene has CDR1 LGHDT and CDR2 YNNKEL (reference sequence). V lost 1 base and J lost 2, with 6 bases in between. The CDR3 runs to 13 residues. Written as DNA, the CDR3 is TGTGCCAGCAGCCAAGCCGGACCCTACGAGCAGTACTTC. Protein: CASSQAGPYEQYF.

This clonotype was seen many times. The rearrangement joins TRBV29-1 to TRBJ2-1; D is undetermined. CDR1 is SQVTM and CDR2 is ANQGSEA in the germline V gene. The germline V and J ends were trimmed by 5 bases and 3 bases, with 5 bases remaining between them. The CDR3 is 11 residues long. CDR3 nucleotide sequence: TGCAGCGTTACTTTCTACAATGAGCAGTTCTTC. Its translation is CSVTFYNEQFF.

CDR3 protein: CASSLPTSGRETQYF. In DNA, the CDR3 is TGTGCCAGCAGTTTACCGACTAGCGGGAGGGAGACCCAGTACTTC. The chain uses TRBV28 and TRBJ2-5; 13 bases are shared with TRBD2. Germline CDR1 is MDHEN and CDR2 is SYDVKM. The trim removed 2 bases at V and 5 bases at J, leaving 2 bases unmatched. This CDR3 contains 15 residues.

This clonotype occurred a few times. The J gene is TRBJ2-7, the V gene TRBV20-1, with 7 bases fitting TRBD1. V gave up 0 bases and J gave up 2 bases; unmatched junction bases: 7. Germline assignment: CDR1 DFQATT and CDR2 SNEGSKA (reference sequence). The CDR3 covers 15 residues. CDR3 sequence (DNA): TGCAGTGCTAGAGATTCACCAGGGGGAACCTACGAGCAGTACTTC. Its translation is CSARDSPGGTYEQYF.

This clonotype was counted a few times. This chain joins TRBV20-1 and TRBJ2-7, with D possibly TRBD2 on 6 matching bases. Trimming took off 2 bases at V and 4 bases at J, with 9 bases between the two ends. The CDR3 totals 12 residues. CDR1 is DFQATT and CDR2 is SNEGSKA in the germline V gene (reference sequence). The CDR3 loop is CSARFAGYEQYF. The CDR3 DNA follows: TGCAGTGCTAGATTTGCGGGATACGAGCAGTACTTC.

This clonotype has only a few counts. This chain uses TRBV27 with TRBJ2-1; no clear D. V lost 6 bases to trimming and J lost 9 bases, with 6 bases between them. Germline CDR1 is MNHEY and CDR2 is SMNVEV (reference sequence). The CDR3 runs 10 residues. CDR3 nucleotide sequence: TGTGCCAGCAGGATAGTTGAGCAGTTCTTC. This codes for CASRIVEQFF.

In this sample, this clonotype turned up a few times. The rearrangement uses TRBV20-1 and TRBJ2-1; D not resolved. Germline V gene data show CDR1 as DFQATT and CDR2 as SNEGSKA (reference sequence). This CDR3 has 15 amino acids. V was trimmed by 1 base and J by 6 bases, leaving 16 bases between them. Here the CDR3 reads CSARVHSRQVNEQFF. The CDR3 DNA sequence: TGCAGTGCTAGAGTCCACTCTAGGCAGGTCAATGAGCAGTTCTTC.

This clonotype came up a few times. The V call is TRBV25-1, the J call TRBJ2-5; D is possibly TRBD2 (6 bases). Germline loops: CDR1 MGHDK, CDR2 SYGVNS. V lost 1 base to trimming and J lost 3 bases, with 15 bases between them. The CDR3 sequence is 16 residues long. In DNA form, the CDR3 reads TGTGCCAGCAGTGAATCGTTGGGCGGGACCGAAGAGACCCAGTACTTC. Protein: CASSESLGGTEETQYF.

The rearrangement uses TRBV19 and TRBJ2-7; 9 bases align to TRBD2. Per germline, CDR1 LNHDA and CDR2 SQIVND (reference sequence). This CDR3 has 14 amino acids. J lost 3 bases, V lost 6 bases, and 6 bases had no gene match. CDR3 loop: CASSRTSEFYEQYF. CDR3 nucleotides: TGTGCCAGTAGCCGGACTAGCGAGTTCTACGAGCAGTACTTC.

V is TRBV6-2 or TRBV6-3 and J is TRBJ2-6; no firm D call. Between the trimmed V and J ends, which lost 6 bases and 3 bases, there was a span of 6 bases. The CDR3 covers 13 residues. Germline V gene sequence: CDR1 MNHEY, CDR2 SVGEGT. DNA for the CDR3: TGTGCCAGCAGACTTGGTGGGGCCAACGTCCTGACTTTC. Encoded protein: CASRLGGANVLTF.

This clonotype was detected only a few times. The V call is TRBV20-1, the J call TRBJ2-1, with D possibly TRBD2 on 6 matching bases. The germline gives CDR1 DFQATT, CDR2 SNEGSKA (reference sequence). The V end lost 6 bases, the J end lost 10 bases, and 19 bases lay between the germline ends. The CDR3 length is 13 residues. The CDR3 region has the DNA TGCAGTGCCCCCTCTCGAGGAGGGTTGGAGCAGTTCTTC. As protein: CSAPSRGGLEQFF.

This chain uses TRBV6-1 with TRBJ2-7; 14 positions agree with TRBD2. CDR3 size: 15 residues. From germline, CDR1 is MNHNS and CDR2 SASEGT. Trimming took 6 bases from V and 6 from J; bases not matched to a gene: 7. The CDR3 DNA is TGTGCCAGCAGGCCGCGACTAGCGGGAGGGCCCGAGCAGTACTTC. It specifies CASRPRLAGGPEQYF.

V gene TRBV6-1 combines with J gene TRBJ2-2, with 7 bases that match TRBD2. The CDR3 is 16 residues long. Losses at the gene ends were 6 bases for V and 5 bases for J; bases not matched to a gene: 12. From germline, CDR1 is MNHNS and CDR2 SASEGT. CDR3 region: CASRERLAVPTGELFF. The CDR3 bases are TGTGCCAGCAGAGAACGTCTAGCGGTTCCTACCGGGGAGCTGTTTTTT.

The chain recombines TRBV5-4 with TRBJ2-3; 11 bases fit TRBD1. After removal of 4 bases from V and 5 bases from J, the junction contained 6 bases not matched to a gene. The CDR3 length is 15 residues. CDR1 is SGHNT, CDR2 YYREEE, per germline (reference sequence). CDR3 coding DNA: TGTGCCAGCAGCCCAGAGGGACAGGGGGTAGATACGCAGTATTTT. It translates to CASSPEGQGVDTQYF.

This clonotype was seen more than once but under ten times. This chain joins TRBV28 and TRBJ2-1; D is ambiguous. This CDR3 spans 11 amino acids. Germline assignment: CDR1 MDHEN and CDR2 SYDVKM. V lost 4 bases and J lost 7, with 5 bases in between. The CDR3 spells CASSWLNEQFF. CDR3 DNA: TGTGCCAGCAGTTGGTTAAATGAGCAGTTCTTC.

The gene calls are TRBV3-1 and TRBJ2-1, with D perhaps matching TRBD2 (6 bases). CDR1 and CDR2 (germline): LGHDT, YNNKEL (reference sequence). CDR3 length: 16 residues. The germline V and J ends were trimmed by 1 base and 3 bases, with 13 bases remaining between them. This chain's CDR3 is CASSQVRSGYYNEQFF. The CDR3 nucleotides are TGTGCCAGCAGCCAAGTACGTAGCGGCTACTACAATGAGCAGTTCTTC.

This clonotype was counted between two and nine times. V and J are TRBV10-3 and TRBJ1-1; D may be TRBD1 (5 bases). Trimming left V 9 bases short and J 4 bases short, with 9 bases between. Germline CDR1 is ENHRY and CDR2 is SYGVKD. This CDR3 region has 11 residues. The CDR3 DNA follows: TGTGCCATTAGGGGTGGCACTGAAGCTTTCTTT. Translating gives CAIRGGTEAFF.